This T cell receptor (beta chain) appears in the sequencing data of a study of T cell responses to AZD1222 COVID-19 vaccine. General observations from the study: Donors in the cohort were predominantly white British and more often female, and clonal diversity was possibly underestimated. Reportedly, nearly half of unique spike TCRs recognized epitopes outside B.1.351/B.1.1.7 mutations.

Profiled with immunoSEQ multiplex PCR; TCRdb holds only in-frame clones, not every one. This sample has 130,000 to 150,000 clones; about nine tenths occur once, and the top ten carry over 13%. This clone appeared a few times. Antigen specificity is unknown. V was pared by 1 base and J by 7 bases, with 13 bases between. The CDR3 has 14 amino acids. Germline CDR1 and CDR2: SGHVS and FQNEAQ. This specimen was peripheral blood, taken on day 0 of AZD1222 vaccination. The TCR comes from an adult in good health. The chain employs TRBV7-8 and TRBJ1-1, with a weak D call TRBD1 (6 bases). The CDR3 DNA reads as TGTGCCAGCAGCTTAGAATGGGGGGCGGGTGAAGCTTTCTTT. It codes for CASSLEWGAGEAFF.